The rows below give T cell receptor beta chains drawn from one sample of a study of blood T cell repertoires in COVID-19. TCRdb keeps only in-frame clones here, not all; method: immunoSEQ multiplex PCR. This sample carries 99,000 or so clones, 90% to 95% of them seen once, and the ten largest clones take around 5.8%. The sample was peripheral blood. The source of these receptors is a human donor in a cohort sampled during active COVID-19. CDR3s include the opening cysteine and the closing phenylalanine or tryptophan. D genes are given only for firm matches. Expanded clones get a size class; other rows say once, few or many, or leave the size out.

D gene	V gene	J gene	clone size	CDR3 DNA	CDR3 protein
.	TRBV7-9	TRBJ2-1	.	TGTGCCAGCAGCTTAGCGGTAGCGATTAACAATGAGCAGTTCTTC	CASSLAVAINNEQFF
.	TRBV9	TRBJ2-3	.	TGTGCCAGCAGCGTAGGAGGCGCAGATACGCAGTATTTT	CASSVGGADTQYF
TRBD1	TRBV7-9	TRBJ2-7	.	TGTGCCAGCAGCTTAGCAACCGGACAGGGTTACGAGCAGTACTTC	CASSLATGQGYEQYF
.	TRBV27	TRBJ2-1	.	TGTGCCAGCAGTCCCAGGGTTGTCTCCTACAATGAGCAGTTCTTC	CASSPRVVSYNEQFF
TRBD1	TRBV28	TRBJ2-4	.	TGTGCCAGCAGTCCAAAAAGGGACAGGGCCAAAAACATTCAGTACTTC	CASSPKRDRAKNIQYF
TRBD1	TRBV18	TRBJ1-2	.	TGTGCCAGCTCCCTCATAGGGACAGGGGCCTATGGCTACACCTTC	CASSLIGTGAYGYTF
.	TRBV5-4	TRBJ1-2	.	TGTGCCAGCAGCTTACCCCCAGGGAACTATGGCTACACCTTC	CASSLPPGNYGYTF
TRBD2	TRBV7-9	TRBJ2-5	.	TGTGCCAGCAGCTTATGGTTAGCGGGAGAGGAGACCCAGTACTTC	CASSLWLAGEETQYF
.	TRBV7-3	TRBJ2-3	.	TGTGCCAGCAGCTTCTCGGCGGGCACAGATACGCAGTATTTT	CASSFSAGTDTQYF
.	TRBV12-3/TRBV12-4	TRBJ1-1	.	TGTGCCAGCAGTTCTATGAACACTGAAGCTTTCTTT	CASSSMNTEAFF
TRBD1	TRBV10-1	TRBJ1-3	.	TGCGCCAGCAGCGGCGCTACCTTTAGGACAGGCGGGATTAGGAACACCATATATTTT	CASSGATFRTGGIRNTIYF
.	TRBV19	TRBJ2-5	.	TGTGCCAGTGCAAGGGGTGGGGAGACCCAGTACTTC	CASARGGETQYF
TRBD2	TRBV4-2	TRBJ2-3	.	TGTGCCAGCAGCCAAGGGGGGGGTGTTTATGTGCATACGCAGTATTTT	CASSQGGGVYVHTQYF
.	TRBV7-9	TRBJ2-7	.	TGTGCCAGCAGCTTAGTAGGGGCCGGGAGTGGGAACGAGCAGTACTTC	CASSLVGAGSGNEQYF
.	TRBV19	TRBJ2-2	.	TGTGCCAGTACTCCGACTGCTGGGGAGCTGTTTTTT	CASTPTAGELFF
TRBD1	TRBV5-1	TRBJ1-2	.	TGCGCCAGCAGCCCGGACAGGGGTCGCTCGCTCCTGACCCCAAACTATGGCTACACCTTC	CASSPDRGRSLLTPNYGYTF
.	TRBV18	TRBJ1-1	.	TGTGCCAGCTCACCGAGACAGTTTAACACTGAAGCTTTCTTT	CASSPRQFNTEAFF
TRBD1	TRBV25-1	TRBJ2-7	.	TGTGCCAGCAGTCAGGGGGCGTCCCAATTGAAGTACTTC	CASSQGASQLKYF
.	TRBV14	TRBJ1-4	.	TGTGCCAGCAGCCAAAGAAGAGGGGAAAAACTGTTTTTT	CASSQRRGEKLFF
TRBD1	TRBV19	TRBJ1-1	.	TGTGCCAGTAGTATAGATCGGTGTGAAGGGGACAGGGGGACTGAAGCTTTCTTT	CASSIDRCEGDRGTEAFF
.	TRBV4-2	TRBJ1-4	.	TGTGCCAGCTGTCGGGGGGTCAATGAAAAACTGTTTTTT	CASCRGVNEKLFF
TRBD1	TRBV10-3	TRBJ2-3	.	TGTGCCATCAGTGAAAAGGGACAGGGGATGGCAGATACGCAGTATTTT	CAISEKGQGMADTQYF
.	TRBV5-8	TRBJ2-1	.	TGTGCCAGCAGCCCTCCCGGACAGACTTACAATGAGCAGTTCTTC	CASSPPGQTYNEQFF
.	TRBV6-4	TRBJ1-2	.	TGTGCCAGCAGTGAATATGGAGGGTCTAGCTATGGCTACACCTTC	CASSEYGGSSYGYTF
.	TRBV19	TRBJ1-2	.	TGTGCCAGTAGTATCGTCGGGTGGGATGGCTACACCTTC	CASSIVGWDGYTF
TRBD1	TRBV18	TRBJ1-4	.	TGTGCCAGCTCACCTATTTACAGGGGCCTCGGGGATAATGAAAAACTGTTTTTT	CASSPIYRGLGDNEKLFF
TRBD2	TRBV2	TRBJ2-7	.	TGTGCCAGCAGTGAAGCGCCGGCGGGTAGCGGGGGAGCATACGAGCAGTACTTC	CASSEAPAGSGGAYEQYF
.	TRBV5-6	TRBJ2-2	.	TGTGCCAGCAGCTTGGTGGCCCCCACCGGGGAGCTGTTTTTT	CASSLVAPTGELFF
.	TRBV18	TRBJ2-2	.	TGTGCCAGCTCACTCAGCACCGGGGAGCTGTTTTTT	CASSLSTGELFF
TRBD1	TRBV5-1	TRBJ1-2	once	TGCGCCAGCAGCCCGTACAGCCAGGGGGTGGGGAACTATGGCTACACCTTC	CASSPYSQGVGNYGYTF
.	TRBV30	TRBJ1-1	.	TGTGCCTGGAGGTCGGGGTGGGCCACTGAAGCTTTCTTT	CAWRSGWATEAFF
.	TRBV12-3/TRBV12-4	TRBJ2-5	once	TGTGCCAGCAGTTTTAGACTAGGGGAGACCCAGTACTTC	CASSFRLGETQYF
.	TRBV7-9	TRBJ2-7	.	TGTGCCAGCAGCTTAGAGAACCGGGGCTACGAGCAGTACTTC	CASSLENRGYEQYF
.	TRBV4-3	TRBJ1-2	.	TGCGCCAGCAGCCAAGGGGCGGGTCCCCCTTATGGCTACACCTTC	CASSQGAGPPYGYTF
.	TRBV7-2	TRBJ1-2	.	TGTGCCAGCAGCTTAGCTATTAACAGGGATGATGGCTACACCTTC	CASSLAINRDDGYTF
.	TRBV5-1	TRBJ2-7	.	TGCGCCAGCAGCTTGTACGAGAACGAGCAGTACTTC	CASSLYENEQYF
.	TRBV7-9	TRBJ2-3	.	TGTGCCAGCAGCTTAGCGCGGGCAGATACGCAGTATTTT	CASSLARADTQYF
TRBD2	TRBV20-1	TRBJ2-1	.	TGCAGCGGCTTAGCGGGGTTAGAGCAGTTCTTC	CSGLAGLEQFF
.	TRBV18	TRBJ2-5	.	TGTGCCAGCTCCGGCGGAGAGGCCCAGTACTTC	CASSGGEAQYF
TRBD2	TRBV2	TRBJ2-1	.	TGTGCCAGCACCTTAGCGGGATCCTCCTACAATGAGCAGTTCTTC	CASTLAGSSYNEQFF
TRBD1	TRBV7-8	TRBJ1-2	.	TGTGCCAGCAGCCAGTCGGGACAGATCCCCTATGGCTACACCTTC	CASSQSGQIPYGYTF
TRBD1	TRBV19	TRBJ1-5	.	TGTGCCAGTAGTCAGGACAGGGTCCCCACTCAGCCCCAGCATTTT	CASSQDRVPTQPQHF
.	TRBV19	TRBJ2-2	.	TGTGCCAGTAGTCGGGGACTGGGGACGAACACCGGGGAGCTGTTTTTT	CASSRGLGTNTGELFF
TRBD2	TRBV24-1	TRBJ2-3	.	TGTGCCACCAGTGATTCCAGCGGGAGGGGCGCAGATACGCAGTATTTT	CATSDSSGRGADTQYF
TRBD1	TRBV27	TRBJ1-2	.	TGTGCCAGCAGTTTTGGGGACAGTTCAAACTATGGCTACACCTTC	CASSFGDSSNYGYTF
.	TRBV15	TRBJ1-1	.	TGTGCCACCAGCAGCGGGTGGACTGAAGCTTTCTTT	CATSSGWTEAFF
.	TRBV21-1	TRBJ2-7	few	TGTGCCAGCAGCAAACCCCCCGGTCTCCGCGAGGAGCAGTACTTC	CASSKPPGLREEQYF
.	TRBV6-6	TRBJ1-3	.	TGTGCCAGCAGTCCAACTCTGGCAGGGCCTGGAAACACCATATATTTT	CASSPTLAGPGNTIYF
TRBD2	TRBV4-1	TRBJ2-5	.	TGCGCCAGCAGCCAAGATACAACTAGCGGGGGTCCGCTTTCAGAGACCCAGTACTTC	CASSQDTTSGGPLSETQYF
.	TRBV20-1	TRBJ1-5	.	TGCAGTGCTAGTGGCAGATATAGCAATCAGCCCCAGCATTTT	CSASGRYSNQPQHF
TRBD2	TRBV10-1	TRBJ2-5	.	TGCGCCAGCAGTGACCTTATAGCGGGGGCGGGGGAGACCCAGTACTTC	CASSDLIAGAGETQYF
.	TRBV6-6	TRBJ2-2	.	TGTGCCACAACGGTGTTCGCGAACACCGGGGAGCTGTTTTTT	CATTVFANTGELFF
TRBD1	TRBV7-8	TRBJ2-7	.	TGTGCCAGCAGCCCTACCTGGACAGGGATTTACGAGCAGTACTTC	CASSPTWTGIYEQYF
TRBD2	TRBV15	TRBJ2-3	.	TGTGCCACCAGCGTCCCCGGGACTAGCGCAGATACGCAGTATTTT	CATSVPGTSADTQYF
.	TRBV4-1	TRBJ2-2	.	TGCGCCAGCAGCCAAGGACAAAACAGGGTCGGGACCGGGGAGCTGTTTTTT	CASSQGQNRVGTGELFF
.	TRBV9	TRBJ1-1	.	TGTGCCAGCAGCGTAGGGCAGGGCCGTGGGAACACTGAAGCTTTCTTT	CASSVGQGRGNTEAFF
.	TRBV6-2/TRBV6-3	TRBJ1-3	.	TGTGCCAGCAGTCAAACTAGCCGGAGCTCTGGAAACACCATATATTTT	CASSQTSRSSGNTIYF
.	TRBV18	TRBJ2-2	.	TGTGCCAGCTCACCACCAACAGGGAGATCCCGAGGCACCGGGGAGCTGTTTTTT	CASSPPTGRSRGTGELFF
TRBD1	TRBV30	TRBJ2-3	.	TGTGCCTGGGGGACAGCTACGCAGTATTTT	CAWGTATQYF